A single sample is the source of the 30 T cell receptor beta chains below, sequenced in a study of tumor-infiltrating lymphocytes in primary liver carcinoma (dated by TCRdb to about 2017). Blood RNA was extracted from unsorted whole blood using TRIzol reagent, and germline DNA was obtained with the DNeasy Blood & Tissue kit. Sequencing used an Illumina HiSeq 2500. Starting from approximately 500 ng total RNA, TCRbeta-specific cDNA was produced by reverse transcription with a constant-region primer and ProtoScript II reverse transcriptase. The TCRbeta libraries were prepared through three rounds of nested multiplex PCR following a slightly modified ARM-PCR procedure. The first two PCR rounds used multiplex TRBV1-TRBV30 forward primers with a Cbeta reverse primer, each for 10 cycles. TCRdb took the public reads, trimmed them with fastp at Q25, ran MiXCR for clone calling and kept in-frame beta chains. When rows share a CDR3 protein, they turn into one entry using the most common DNA and genes. The sample records fewer than 250,000 distinct CDR3 sequences, roughly 61% of which are singletons. The ten largest make up 6% to 8.5% of the sample.

Sequenced input: peripheral blood. These receptors were obtained from a woman aged 55-70 years with primary liver carcinoma and hepatitis B virus infection.

The genes are TRBV28 and TRBJ2-5; the D is unclear. Germline lookup yields CDR1 MDHEN and CDR2 SYDVKM. The germline V and J ends were trimmed by 4 bases and 6 bases, with 9 bases remaining between them. CDR3 length: 12 amino acids. CDR3 sequence reads: CASSSSLKTQYF. CDR3 bases: TGTGCCAGCAGTTCATCCCTAAAGACCCAGTACTTC.

Of note for this clonotype: A single base separates this from a much larger clone, so it may be a read error. This is likely a read error, given that the CDR3 carries no conserved phenylalanine or tryptophan at its end. The chain carries TRBV12-5 and TRBJ2-1; the match to TRBD2 covers 10 bases. This CDR3 is built from 12 residues. Germline CDR1 LGHNT, CDR2 FRNRAP. After removal of 10 bases from V and 5 bases from J, the junction contained 2 bases not matched to a gene. In DNA form, the CDR3 reads TGTGCTAACGGACTAGCGGACAATGAGCAGTTCCTC. Translating gives CANGLADNEQFL.

A remark on this clonotype: Just one base apart from a much larger clone, this may be a read error. V is TRBV5-5 and J is TRBJ1-1; 7 nucleotides match TRBD1. The CDR3 runs to 16 residues. Germline-derived CDR1 and CDR2 are SGHKS and YYEKEE (reference sequence). The CDR3 protein is CTSSLAARGLGTEAFF. CDR3 DNA: TGTACCAGCAGCTTGGCCGCCAGGGGGTTGGGCACTGAAGCTTTCTTT. The variable domain in full, completed from reference TRBV5-5 and TRBJ1-1, reads DAGVTQSPTHLIKTRGQQVTLRCSPISGHKSVSWYQQVLGQGPQFIFQYYEKEERGRGNFPDRFSARQFPNYSSELNVNALLLGDSALYLCTSSLAARGLGTEAFFGQGTRLTVV.

A note on this clonotype: One base away lies a much larger clone, so this may be a sequencing read error. The genes are TRBV30 and TRBJ2-3; no clear D. The CDR3 consists of 10 residues. V was clipped by 5 bases and J by 10 bases, with 10 bases between them. Per germline, CDR1 GTSNPN and CDR2 SVGIG (reference sequence). The CDR3: CAWSGYAQYF. The CDR3 nucleotides read TGTGCCTGGTCGGGCTATGCGCAGTATTTT.

This clonotype was seen many times. The chain employs TRBV29-1 and TRBJ2-3, with D perhaps matching TRBD1 (5 bases). This CDR3 is 15 amino acids long. CDR1 SQVTM and CDR2 ANQGSEA come from the germline V gene. Trimming stripped 4 bases from V and 2 bases from J, with 16 bases between. Here the CDR3 reads CSVGKAQGTTDTQYF. The CDR3 DNA reads TGCAGCGTTGGGAAGGCTCAGGGTACCACAGATACGCAGTATTTT.

This clonotype was recorded once. This could be a read error, since a much larger clone is one nucleotide away. V and J are TRBV6-6 and TRBJ1-1; 8 bases map to TRBD1. Germline CDR1 is MNHNY and CDR2 is SVGAGI (reference sequence). CDR3 size: 16 residues. CDR3 bases: TGTGCCAGCAGTCACGGAAGGACAGGGATGAACACTGAAGCTGTCTTT. It specifies CASSHGRTGMNTEAVF.

Note on this clonotype: A much larger clone differs by one base, so this may be a read error. The rearrangement joins TRBV6-1 to TRBJ2-2, with 8 bases lining up with TRBD1. The CDR3 spans 15 residues. Germline lookup yields CDR1 MNHNS and CDR2 SASEGT. The CDR3 reads CGSSSQGVATGELFF. CDR3 DNA: TGTGGCAGCAGCTCACAGGGGGTGGCCACCGGGGAGCTGTTTTTT.

V is TRBV13 and J is TRBJ2-3, with D perhaps matching TRBD1 (6 bases). Looked up from germline, CDR1 is PRHDT and CDR2 is FYEKMQ (reference sequence). This CDR3 comprises 16 residues. V gave up 3 bases and J gave up 4 bases, with 17 bases separating them. The CDR3 sequence: CASSLTRGVDSDTQYF. CDR3 sequence (DNA): TGTGCCAGCAGCTTGACCAGGGGCGTAGACTCAGATACGCAGTATTTT.

A remark on this clonotype: A read error may explain this, as a much larger clone is one base away. This CDR3 fails to terminate in the conserved phenylalanine or tryptophan, so it likely reflects a read error. The chain has TRBV4-1 and TRBJ2-1; TRBD1 might be the D (6 bases). The germline CDR1 and CDR2 sequences are MGHRA and YSYEKL. Trimming cost V 4 bases and J 10 bases, with 26 bases left between them. This CDR3 is 17 amino acids long. The DNA of the CDR3 is TGCGCCAGCAGCCTCCCTAGAAGCAGGGACCTTAGGGGGGAGCAGTTCCTC. Protein: CASSLPRSRDLRGEQFL.

Many counts were recorded for this clonotype. This rearrangement joins TRBV29-1 to TRBJ2-1; D perhaps matches TRBD2 (6 bases). CDR1 is SQVTM and CDR2 is ANQGSEA in the germline V gene. The V end was cut by 4 bases, the J end by 0 bases, with 13 bases between. This CDR3 region has 15 residues. The CDR3 is CSVGGGGISYNEQFF. CDR3 DNA sequence: TGCAGCGTTGGGGGTGGCGGGATCTCCTACAATGAGCAGTTCTTC.

In this sample, this clonotype turned up many times. The chain carries TRBV4-2 and TRBJ2-3, with 10 bases that match TRBD2. Trimming at V came to 0 bases and at J to 1 base, leaving 10 bases not matched to a gene. The CDR3 runs to 19 residues. Germline V gives CDR1 LGHNA, CDR2 YNFKEQ. CDR3 amino acids: CASSQDHRSLAGGTDTQYF. The CDR3 DNA reads as TGTGCCAGCAGCCAAGATCACCGTTCCCTAGCGGGAGGCACAGATACGCAGTATTTT.

V usage is TRBV4-2 and J usage is TRBJ1-5; the D gene is possibly TRBD1 (6 bases). CDR1 LGHNA and CDR2 YNFKEQ come from the germline V gene. V was clipped by 8 bases and J by 3 bases, with 20 bases between them. CDR3 size: 16 residues. CDR3 loop: CASGQGGWDNNQPQHF. The CDR3, as DNA: TGTGCCAGCGGTCAAGGCGGGTGGGACAACAATCAGCCCCAGCATTTT.

The chain uses TRBV11-3 and TRBJ2-1; D gene ambiguous. From germline, CDR1 is SGHNT and CDR2 YENEEA. The CDR3 totals 17 residues. The V gene lost 5 bases and the J gene lost 4 bases, with 21 bases spanning the gap. Here the CDR3 DNA reads TGTGCCAGCAGCCCCTCGTTTGGGCATGGGAAATACAATGAGCAGTTCTTC. This sequence encodes CASSPSFGHGKYNEQFF.

This clonotype occurred many times. The V gene is TRBV6-1, the J gene TRBJ1-5; D possibly corresponds to TRBD1 (5 bases). The CDR3 consists of 15 residues. Trimming shortened V by 1 base and J by 1 base, and 8 bases separated the two germline ends. Germline V gene data show CDR1 as MNHNS and CDR2 as SASEGT. CDR3 in DNA: TGTGCCAGCAGTGAAGAGGGACCAAGCAATCAGCCCCAGCATTTT. The encoded protein is CASSEEGPSNQPQHF.

With regard to this clonotype: Because the CDR3 is missing its conserved closing phenylalanine or tryptophan, this is likely a read error. This chain connects TRBV5-6 to TRBJ1-1, with 10 nucleotides matching TRBD1. J lost 0 bases, V lost 4 bases, and 12 bases had no gene match. The CDR3 totals 18 residues. From germline, CDR1 is SGHDT and CDR2 YYEEEE. The CDR3 region is CASSMGGQGVRLNTEAFI. The CDR3 DNA is TGTGCCAGCAGCATGGGCGGACAGGGGGTTCGTTTGAACACTGAAGCTTTCATT.

On this clonotype itself: One end of the junction is discordant with germline, which a read error may explain. J is TRBJ2-3 and V is TRBV6-9, with D possibly TRBD2 on 5 matching bases. CDR3 length: 16 amino acids. Germline CDR1 MNHGY, CDR2 SVAAGI. For the CDR3, the DNA is TGTGCCAGCAGTGAGGGCAGTTGCTGTGGCACAGATACTCAGTATTTT. It specifies CASSEGSCCGTDTQYF.

This chain uses TRBV11-2 with TRBJ1-5; D not certain. Germline assignment: CDR1 SGHAT and CDR2 FQNNGV. This CDR3 is built from 12 residues. The ends were cut back, 8 bases at V and 6 bases at J, with 11 bases in the middle. Written as DNA, the CDR3 is TGTGCCAGCGACCAACAGAGTCAGCCCCAGCATTTT. It is translated as CASDQQSQPQHF.

A word on this clonotype: Germline and junction disagree at one end, which may indicate a read error. J is TRBJ2-7 and V is TRBV6-6, with TRBD1 as a possible D gene (5 bases). This CDR3 has 14 amino acids. CDR1 and CDR2 from the germline V gene are MNHNY and SVGAGI (reference sequence). The CDR3 DNA reads TGTGCCAGCAAACCAGACAGTTCCACCTACAAGCAGTGCTTC. Protein: CASKPDSSTYKQCF.

This clonotype was counted ten times or more. The V and J genes are TRBV10-2 and TRBJ2-1; 9 bases fit TRBD2. V shed 8 bases and J 0 bases; nucleotides not matched to a gene: 5. This CDR3 is built from 15 residues. The germline gives CDR1 WSHSY, CDR2 SAAADI. The CDR3: CASALSGSSYNEQFF. Here the CDR3 DNA reads TGCGCCAGCGCCCTTAGCGGGAGCTCCTACAATGAGCAGTTCTTC.

This clonotype is medium-sized (0.01 to 0.1%) by share. V and J are TRBV11-2 and TRBJ2-5, with D possibly matching TRBD1 (6 bases). The CDR3 has 12 residues. V lost 2 bases and J lost 8, with 9 bases in between. Germline-derived CDR1 and CDR2 are SGHAT and FQNNGV. CDR3 amino acids: CASSLQDSTQYF. The CDR3 DNA is TGTGCCAGCAGCTTACAGGACAGTACCCAGTACTTC.

Details on this clonotype: A much larger clone differs by one base, so this may be a read error. This chain links TRBV6-5 with TRBJ2-3; TRBD2 aligns across 8 bases. This CDR3 contains 14 residues. Germline V gene lookup returns CDR1 MNHEY and CDR2 SVGAGI. The CDR3 nucleotides are TGTGCCGGCAGCCCGGGACTAGGGGGTAATACGCAGTATTTT. Translating it yields CAGSPGLGGNTQYF.

With regard to this clonotype: A much more abundant neighbour one base away suggests this may be a read error. No conserved phenylalanine or tryptophan ends this CDR3, so it is likely a read error. The chain employs TRBV12-3 or TRBV12-4 and TRBJ2-3, with 7 bases identical to TRBD2. V dropped 1 base and J dropped 6; count of bases not matched to a gene: 7. CDR3 length: 15 residues. Here the CDR3 DNA reads TGTGCCAGCAGTTTAGGGGGGAGGGCCGTCGATACGCAGTATTCT. This translates into CASSLGGRAVDTQYS.

In its sample, this clonotype was seen many times. The V gene is TRBV29-1, the J gene TRBJ2-4; 8 nucleotides agree with TRBD2. CDR1 and CDR2 from the germline V gene are SQVTM and ANQGSEA. J lost 2 bases, V lost 6 bases, and 6 bases had no gene match. CDR3 length equals 14 residues. The CDR3 loop reads CSVRTSGPKNIQYF. CDR3 in DNA: TGCAGCGTCCGAACTAGCGGACCCAAAAACATTCAGTACTTC.

This clonotype was detected many times. The CDR3 bases are TGTGCCAGCAGTTTCGAGGCAGATTATGGCTACACCTTC. Its protein is CASSFEADYGYTF. This chain uses TRBV12-3 or TRBV12-4 with TRBJ1-2; D remains unclear. V shed 3 bases and J shed 5 bases, with 10 bases lying between them. CDR3 length equals 13 residues.

For this clonotype: This may be a read error: a much more frequent sequence differs by one nucleotide. The chain carries TRBV6-1 and TRBJ1-1; D possibly corresponds to TRBD1 (6 bases). CDR3 size: 16 residues. CDR1 is MNHNS, CDR2 SASEGT, per germline. This CDR3 is CASSDLSGAGNTQAFF. CDR3 sequence (DNA): TGTGCCAGCAGTGACTTATCAGGGGCCGGGAACACTCAAGCTTTCTTT.

In the case of this clonotype: It is likely a read error, because the conserved phenylalanine at the end of the CDR3 is missing. The chain carries TRBV30 and TRBJ2-7; D is unclear. The CDR3 is 12 amino acids. Trimming removed 3 bases from V and 1 base from J, with 7 bases in between. CDR1 is GTSNPN, CDR2 SVGIG, per germline (reference sequence). The CDR3 loop reads CAWSAVSYEQYL. The CDR3 bases are TGTGCCTGGAGCGCGGTATCCTACGAGCAGTACTTA.

A remark on this clonotype: The junction departs from the called germline gene at one end, perhaps through a read error. The gene calls are TRBV30 and TRBJ2-7; 7 positions agree with TRBD2. The length of the CDR3 is 14 residues. Looked up from germline, CDR1 is GTSNPN and CDR2 is SVGIG (reference sequence). The CDR3 region has the DNA TGTGCCTGGAGTCGGCGGGAGCTATACTACGAGAAGTACTTC. Translating it yields CAWSRRELYYEKYF. Together with reference TRBV30 and TRBJ2-7, the CDR3 gives the full variable domain: SQTIHQWPATLVQPVGSPLSLECTVEGTSNPNLYWYRQAAGRGLQLLFYSVGIGQISSEVPQNLSASRPQDRQFILSSKKLLLSDSGFYLCAWSRRELYYEKYFGPGTRLTVT.

As concerns this clonotype: One junction end does not reproduce the germline sequence, and a read error may be involved. The chain links TRBV12-3 or TRBV12-4 to TRBJ2-3; D is possibly TRBD1 (5 bases). The CDR3 length is 14 residues. Here the CDR3 DNA reads TGTGCCAGCAGCCCCACTTGGCGCACAGGTACGCAGTATTTT. It codes for CASSPTWRTGTQYF.

This clonotype was detected ten times or more. V and J are TRBV28 and TRBJ2-5, with TRBD1 matching 7 bases. The length of the CDR3 is 15 residues. The germline V gene has CDR1 MDHEN and CDR2 SYDVKM. V lost 2 bases and J lost 2; bases outside the gene matches: 5. CDR3 coding DNA: TGTGCCAGCAGTTTACTCTCGACAGGGCAAGAGACCCAGTACTTC. Residues: CASSLLSTGQETQYF.

The rearrangement joins TRBV10-3 to TRBJ2-7; 9 nucleotides line up with TRBD2. V was clipped by 4 bases and J by 1 base; unmatched bases: 11. The CDR3 is 17 amino acids. Germline-derived CDR1 and CDR2 are ENHRY and SYGVKD. The CDR3 bases are TGTGCCATCAGTGGGTCTAGCGGGATACGAGGGTCCTACGAGCAGTACTTC. It is translated as CAISGSSGIRGSYEQYF.